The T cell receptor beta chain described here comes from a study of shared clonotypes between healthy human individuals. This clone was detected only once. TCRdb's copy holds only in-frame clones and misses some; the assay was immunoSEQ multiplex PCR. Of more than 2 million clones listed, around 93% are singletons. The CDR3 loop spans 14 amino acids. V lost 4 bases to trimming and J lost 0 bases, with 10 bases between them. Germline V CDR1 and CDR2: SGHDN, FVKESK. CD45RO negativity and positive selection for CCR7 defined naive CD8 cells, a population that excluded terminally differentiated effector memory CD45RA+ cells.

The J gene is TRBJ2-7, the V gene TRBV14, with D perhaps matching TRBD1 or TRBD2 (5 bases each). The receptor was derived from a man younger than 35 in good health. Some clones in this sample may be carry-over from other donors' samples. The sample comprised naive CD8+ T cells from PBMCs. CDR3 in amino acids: CASSRRDGSYEQYF. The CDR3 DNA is TGTGCCAGCAGCCGTCGGGACGGCTCCTACGAGCAGTACTTC.